These T cell receptor beta chains were read from a single sample in a study of CD8 T cells in Susac syndrome. Each CDR3 protein gets one entry after TCRdb re-called the immunoSEQ multiplex PCR reads with MiXCR. The sample contains approximately 170,000 distinct CDR3 sequences, 85% to 95% of which appear only once. The sequencing sample was made of CD4+ T cells from PBMCs. The receptors were sampled from a human donor in good health. The CDR3 runs from the conserved cysteine through the conserved F or W. The order of the fields is D gene, J gene, V gene, clone size, CDR3 protein, CDR3 DNA. D genes are given only for firm matches. Some rows have no size entry. The others give once, few or many, or a class for an expanded clone.

. TRBJ2-5 TRBV12-3/TRBV12-4 once CASSLRASSQETQYF TGTGCCAGCAGTTTAAGGGCCAGCTCCCAAGAGACCCAGTACTTC
TRBD1 TRBJ2-2 TRBV6-6 . CASGGQANTGELFF TGTGCCAGTGGGGGACAGGCGAATACCGGGGAGCTGTTTTTT
TRBD2 TRBJ2-1 TRBV20-1 . CSAPRASGGGYEQFF TGCAGTGCTCCCCGGGCTAGCGGGGGAGGGTATGAGCAGTTCTTC
TRBD1 TRBJ2-7 TRBV3-1 few CASKGQATYEQYF TGTGCCAGCAAGGGACAGGCGACCTACGAGCAGTACTTC
. TRBJ1-2 TRBV3-1 . CASSQVGLGYGYTF TGTGCCAGCAGCCAAGTCGGTCTGGGATATGGCTACACCTTC
. TRBJ2-2 TRBV24-1 . CATSSPLQGGDTGELFF TGTGCCACCAGCAGTCCGCTTCAGGGTGGCGACACCGGGGAGCTGTTTTTT
TRBD1 TRBJ1-4 TRBV12-3/TRBV12-4 once CASSRTGYPNEKLFF TGTGCCAGCAGTCGGACAGGGTATCCTAATGAAAAACTGTTTTTT
. TRBJ1-1 TRBV2 . CASSPQGVTEAFF TGTGCCAGCAGTCCACAGGGCGTCACTGAAGCTTTCTTT
. TRBJ2-3 TRBV24-1 . CATRSTGYGDTQYF TGTGCCACCAGATCTACAGGGTACGGAGATACGCAGTATTTT
TRBD2 TRBJ2-7 TRBV7-8 . CASSFATSGASYEQYF TGTGCCAGCAGCTTTGCGACTAGCGGGGCGTCCTACGAGCAGTACTTC
. TRBJ2-6 TRBV15 . CATSGGFSGANVLTF TGTGCCACCAGCGGGGGGTTCTCTGGGGCCAACGTCCTGACTTTC
. TRBJ2-7 TRBV18 once CASSPVHGGDEQYF TGTGCCAGCTCACCAGTGCACGGCGGGGACGAGCAGTACTTC
TRBD1 TRBJ2-7 TRBV19 . CASSNRLGGQDLYEQYF TGTGCCAGTAGTAATCGGTTAGGGGGACAGGACCTCTACGAGCAGTACTTC
. TRBJ1-2 TRBV9 . CASSSLGRNAAYGYTF TGTGCCAGCAGCTCACTCGGGCGGAATGCGGCCTATGGCTACACCTTC
. TRBJ2-1 TRBV12-3/TRBV12-4 . CASSLSQGVGMDEQFF TGTGCCAGCAGTTTAAGCCAAGGGGTCGGAATGGATGAGCAGTTCTTC
TRBD2 TRBJ2-5 TRBV20-1 once CSARETTSGGRVQYF TGCAGTGCTAGAGAAACGACTAGCGGGGGGAGAGTCCAGTACTTC
. TRBJ2-7 TRBV3-1 . CASSQRGSIYEQYF TGTGCCAGCAGCCAACGTGGGTCTATCTACGAGCAGTACTTC
. TRBJ2-1 TRBV12-3/TRBV12-4 . CASSLEQHYNEQFF TGTGCCAGCAGTTTAGAACAGCACTACAATGAGCAGTTCTTC
. TRBJ2-1 TRBV19 . CASTPTRGGVNEQFF TGTGCCAGTACCCCGACTAGGGGGGGGGTCAATGAGCAGTTCTTC
TRBD1 TRBJ2-7 TRBV29-1 . CSVVRQGTIYEQYF TGCAGCGTTGTAAGACAGGGTACGATATACGAGCAGTACTTC
TRBD1 TRBJ1-1 TRBV7-2 few CASSNRTGWTEAFF TGTGCCAGCAGCAACAGGACAGGATGGACTGAAGCTTTCTTT
TRBD2 TRBJ2-7 TRBV20-1 . CSALKGGGDLQQYF TGCAGTGCTCTAAAGGGCGGGGGAGATTTGCAGCAGTACTTC
TRBD1 TRBJ1-1 TRBV19 . CASRSAGQPATEAFF TGTGCCAGTAGATCGGCGGGACAGCCAGCTACTGAAGCTTTCTTT